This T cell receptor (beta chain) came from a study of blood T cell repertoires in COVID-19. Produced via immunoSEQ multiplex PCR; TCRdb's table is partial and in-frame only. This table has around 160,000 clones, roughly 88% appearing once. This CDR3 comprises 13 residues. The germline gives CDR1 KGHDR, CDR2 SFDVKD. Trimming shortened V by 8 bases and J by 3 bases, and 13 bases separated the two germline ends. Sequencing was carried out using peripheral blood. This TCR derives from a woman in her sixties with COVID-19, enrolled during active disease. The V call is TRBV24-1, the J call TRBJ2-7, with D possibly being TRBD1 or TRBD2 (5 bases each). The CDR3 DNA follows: TGTGCCACCAATGAGGGGCCAGACTACGAGCAGTACTTC. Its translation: CATNEGPDYEQYF.